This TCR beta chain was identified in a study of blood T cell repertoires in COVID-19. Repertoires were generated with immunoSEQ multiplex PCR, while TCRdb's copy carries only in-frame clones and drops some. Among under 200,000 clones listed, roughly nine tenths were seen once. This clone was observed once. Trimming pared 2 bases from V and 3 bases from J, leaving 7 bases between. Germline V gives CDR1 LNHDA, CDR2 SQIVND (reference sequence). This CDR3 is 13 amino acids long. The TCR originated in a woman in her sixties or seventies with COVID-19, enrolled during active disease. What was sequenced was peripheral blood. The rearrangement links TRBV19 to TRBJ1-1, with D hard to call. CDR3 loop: CASSILGHTEAFF. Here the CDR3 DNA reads TGTGCCAGTAGTATACTGGGCCACACTGAAGCTTTCTTT.